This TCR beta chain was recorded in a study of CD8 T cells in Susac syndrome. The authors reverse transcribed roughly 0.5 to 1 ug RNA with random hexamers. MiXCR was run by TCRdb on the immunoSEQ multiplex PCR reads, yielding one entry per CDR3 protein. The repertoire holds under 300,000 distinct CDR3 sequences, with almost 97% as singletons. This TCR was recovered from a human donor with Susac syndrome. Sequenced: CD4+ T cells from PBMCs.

In nucleotides, the CDR3 is TGCAGCGTGCTTCAGTTGATCGATGAAAAACTGTTTTTT. Translation gives CSVLQLIDEKLFF. The J gene is TRBJ1-4, the V gene TRBV29-1; D uncertain. The CDR3 sequence is 13 residues long. Deletions cut 6 bases from V and 6 bases from J, with 14 bases between. Germline-derived CDR1 and CDR2 are SQVTM and ANQGSEA.